The present TCR beta chain was sequenced within a study of blood T cell repertoires in COVID-19. The J segment lost 0 bases and the V segment lost 3 bases, leaving 7 bases of the junction unmatched. Per germline, CDR1 GTSNPN and CDR2 SVGIG (reference sequence). The CDR3 length is 16 residues. Sequencing was performed with immunoSEQ multiplex PCR; in TCRdb, only in-frame clones are kept and a portion is missing. The sample includes 180,000 or so clones, 70% to 90% of them seen just once. The J gene is TRBJ1-1, the V gene TRBV30; 10 bases map to TRBD1. Sample: peripheral blood. The sequence was collected from a man aged 35 to 55 with active or convalescent COVID-19. CDR3 nucleotide sequence: TGTGCCTGGAGCCCCGGGGGGACAGGGGTGAACACTGAAGCTTTCTTT. Residues: CAWSPGGTGVNTEAFF.